The clone carrying this TCR beta chain has just a few counts. This sample stems from a study of T cells in Graves' hyperthyroidism and ophthalmopathy. Researchers amplified the TCR beta CDR3 regions from RNA transcripts. In the first-round RT-PCR of the TCR CDR3, the HTBI primer set was used. TCRdb analysed the multiplex PCR reads with MiXCR anew, one entry per CDR3 protein. The sample records about 610,000 distinct CDR3 sequences, around 15% being singletons. Germline V lookup: CDR1 LGHDT, CDR2 YNNKEL (reference sequence). The CDR3 contains 18 residues. V was pared by 0 bases and J by 7 bases, with 13 bases of the junction left unmatched.

The sequence came from a woman aged 35 to 49 with Graves' ophthalmopathy. J is TRBJ2-1 and V is TRBV3-1; 9 positions match TRBD2. Source material: blood. CDR3 in amino acids: CASSQDWRGGVGRNEQFF. The CDR3 DNA follows: TGTGCCAGCAGCCAAGATTGGCGGGGGGGCGTGGGTCGAAATGAGCAGTTCTTC.